This T cell receptor beta chain was captured in a study of response to subunit inactivated influenza vaccine. The ends lost 0 bases at V and 5 bases at J; junction bases unmatched: 7. Germline CDR1 reads LGHNA; CDR2 reads YNFKEQ. This CDR3 region has 16 residues. Turning to this clonotype: Its antigen remains unknown.

Study-wide results and limits: Authors suggested that a seasonal influenza vaccination recruits few new T cells each time.

TCRdb reprocessed the RT-PCR reads via MiXCR and lists one record per CDR3 protein. The sample includes roughly 290,000 distinct CDR3 sequences, around a fifth of them seen just once. This sequence was found in a man aged 45 to 75 who received an inactivated influenza vaccine. The rearrangement joins TRBV4-2 to TRBJ1-5; 7 nucleotides agree with TRBD1. The sample here was PBMCs from blood, taken about 20 months after vaccination. The DNA of the CDR3 is TGTGCCAGCAGCCAAGATAGGGGGCGGGTTGATCAGCCCCAGCATTTT. Encoded protein: CASSQDRGRVDQPQHF.